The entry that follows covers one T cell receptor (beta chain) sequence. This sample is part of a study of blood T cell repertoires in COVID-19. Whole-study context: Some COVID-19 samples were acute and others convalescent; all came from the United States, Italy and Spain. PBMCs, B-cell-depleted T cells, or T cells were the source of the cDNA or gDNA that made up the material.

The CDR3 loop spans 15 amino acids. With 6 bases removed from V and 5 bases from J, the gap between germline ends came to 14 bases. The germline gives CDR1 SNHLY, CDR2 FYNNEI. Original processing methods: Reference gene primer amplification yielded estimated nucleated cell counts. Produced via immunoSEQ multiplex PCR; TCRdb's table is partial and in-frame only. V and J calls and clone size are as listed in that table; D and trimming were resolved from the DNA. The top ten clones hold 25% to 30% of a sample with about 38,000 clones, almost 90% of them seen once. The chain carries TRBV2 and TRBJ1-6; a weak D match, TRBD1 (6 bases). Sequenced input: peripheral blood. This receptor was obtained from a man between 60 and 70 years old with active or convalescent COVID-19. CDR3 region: CASSQQGTDNSPLHF. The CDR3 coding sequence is TGTGCCAGCAGCCAACAGGGAACAGATAATTCACCCCTCCACTTT.